The 16 T cell receptor beta chains below come from one sample, sequenced in a study of regulatory T cells in long-lasting Graves disease. With iRepertoire HTBI primers and Arm-PCR of CDR3 regions, TCR beta libraries were built. MiXCR, applied by TCRdb to the multiplex PCR reads, yields one record per CDR3 protein. The table includes more than 450,000 distinct CDR3 sequences, about 11% detected once. As for time point: newly diagnosed GD, antithyroid drugs for less than 3 months. Isolated PBMC RNA provided the starting material for the TCR library. These data are also associated with another study on T cells in Graves' hyperthyroidism and ophthalmopathy.

The sample was peripheral blood mononuclear cells (PBMCs), taken at new diagnosis, from a patient treated with antithyroid drugs. These receptors all come from a woman aged 25 to 39 with Graves disease.

A few counts support this clonotype. This chain links TRBV4-1 with TRBJ2-1; no clear D gene. V lost 3 bases, J lost 6 bases, and 3 bases lay in between. Germline V gives CDR1 MGHRA, CDR2 YSYEKL. The CDR3 is 11 residues long. The CDR3 spells CASSHVNEQFF. CDR3 nucleotide sequence: TGCGCCAGCAGCCACGTCAATGAGCAGTTCTTC.

At least ten counts were recorded for this clonotype. This rearrangement joins TRBV24-1 to TRBJ2-3, with D uncertain. The germline V gene encodes CDR1 KGHDR and CDR2 SFDVKD. The germline V and J ends were trimmed by 9 bases and 6 bases, with 18 bases remaining between them. The CDR3 loop spans 14 amino acids. The CDR3 nucleotides are TGTGCCACCCAAGCCCCCGGGCCCGTGGATACGCAGTATTTT. Its translation: CATQAPGPVDTQYF.

This clonotype has only a few counts. The V call is TRBV4-3, the J call TRBJ1-4; no clear D. Germline CDR1 is LGHNA and CDR2 is YSLEER. The V and J ends lost 3 bases and 4 bases respectively, with 15 bases between them. This CDR3 is built from 16 residues. The CDR3 spells CASSQNFLIHNEKLFF. Written as DNA, the CDR3 is TGCGCCAGCAGCCAGAATTTCCTCATCCATAATGAAAAACTGTTTTTT.

This clonotype has a count of ten or more. The J gene is TRBJ2-4, the V gene TRBV12-3 or TRBV12-4; 11 bases are a match to TRBD2. V shed 5 bases and J 9 bases; nucleotides not matched to a gene: 6. There are 14 residues in the CDR3. This CDR3 reads CASSLSGRETIQYF. The CDR3 coding sequence is TGTGCCAGCAGTCTTAGCGGGAGGGAAACCATTCAGTACTTC.

This chain joins TRBV9 and TRBJ2-7; D unclear. Germline V gene sequence: CDR1 SGDLS, CDR2 YYNGEE. V dropped 4 bases and J dropped 0 bases, with 11 bases sitting between them. The CDR3 runs to 14 residues. CDR3 sequence: CASSPPGNSYEQYF. In DNA form, the CDR3 reads TGTGCCAGCAGCCCCCCGGGTAACTCCTACGAGCAGTACTTC.

This clonotype appeared a few times. V and J are TRBV19 and TRBJ2-2; 8 nucleotides line up with TRBD1. CDR1 is LNHDA, CDR2 SQIVND, per germline (reference sequence). Unmatched junction bases numbered 13, after V lost 7 bases and J lost 6 bases. The CDR3 totals 16 residues. This CDR3 reads CASTQRGQGPPGELFF. CDR3 bases: TGTGCCAGTACCCAGAGAGGACAGGGTCCCCCCGGGGAGCTGTTTTTT.

This clonotype was seen a few times. The chain couples TRBV5-6 to TRBJ1-1; 8 nucleotides match TRBD1. The CDR3 is made up of 14 amino acids. With 1 base clipped from V and 4 bases from J, the junction kept 3 bases outside the gene matches. Germline V gene lookup returns CDR1 SGHDT and CDR2 YYEEEE. This CDR3 is CASSLQQGVTEAFF. The CDR3 bases are TGTGCCAGCAGCTTGCAACAGGGGGTCACTGAAGCTTTCTTT.

The chain has TRBV9 and TRBJ2-2; D ambiguous. Germline CDR1 and CDR2: SGDLS and YYNGEE. Trimming shortened V by 3 bases and J by 1 base, and 7 bases separated the two germline ends. The CDR3 spans 14 residues. The CDR3 spells CASSDRGNTGELFF. In DNA form, the CDR3 reads TGTGCCAGCAGCGACCGAGGGAACACCGGGGAGCTGTTTTTT.

In its sample, this clonotype was seen many times. The rearrangement uses TRBV29-1 and TRBJ2-1; the D gene is possibly TRBD1 (6 bases). The V gene lost 7 bases and the J gene lost 4 bases, with 14 bases spanning the gap. The CDR3 runs to 13 residues. The germline gives CDR1 SQVTM, CDR2 ANQGSEA. The CDR3 protein is CSGGLSSYNEQFF. The DNA of the CDR3 is TGCAGCGGGGGGCTATCCTCGTACAATGAGCAGTTCTTC.

The chain has TRBV14 and TRBJ1-3; TRBD1 might be the D (5 bases). In germline, CDR1 is SGHDN, CDR2 FVKESK. V lost 1 base and J 0 bases, leaving 7 bases between the germline ends. The CDR3 extends over 15 amino acids. Here the CDR3 DNA reads TGTGCCAGCAGCCAAGTGGGGGGCTCTGGAAACACCATATATTTT. Translating gives CASSQVGGSGNTIYF.

V is TRBV27 and J is TRBJ2-7; D remains ambiguous. From germline, CDR1 is MNHEY and CDR2 SMNVEV (reference sequence). V lost 0 bases and J lost 2, with 8 bases in between. CDR3 size: 14 residues. CDR3 sequence: CASSLSPRPYEQYF. In nucleotides, the CDR3 is TGTGCCAGCAGTTTATCGCCCAGACCCTACGAGCAGTACTTC.

This clonotype was picked up a small number of times. This chain links TRBV24-1 with TRBJ2-2; D may be TRBD2 (5 bases). CDR1 is KGHDR and CDR2 is SFDVKD in the germline V gene. This CDR3 spans 14 amino acids. V was cut by 5 bases and J by 7 bases, with 13 bases left in between. DNA of the CDR3: TGTGCCACCAGTGCAACGGGGATGAGCGGGGAGCTGTTTTTT. Amino acid sequence: CATSATGMSGELFF.

This clonotype was seen many times. An end of the junction differs from the germline gene, which may be a read error. The CDR3 sequence is CSARPNRDFHQETQYF. The CDR3 DNA is TGCAGTGCTAGACCCAACCGGGACTTCCACCAGGAGACCCAGTACTTC. This chain joins TRBV20-1 and TRBJ2-5; possible D gene TRBD2, 6 bases. The CDR3 covers 16 residues. Germline CDR1 reads DFQATT; CDR2 reads SNEGSKA (reference sequence).

At least ten counts were recorded for this clonotype. The V gene is TRBV12-3 or TRBV12-4, the J gene TRBJ2-7; D unclear. CDR3 size: 13 residues. Trimming removed 2 bases at V and 4 bases at J, with 9 bases between. CDR3: CASSLHDPYEQYF. CDR3 bases: TGTGCCAGCAGTTTACACGATCCTTACGAGCAGTACTTC.

This clonotype occurred a few times. The CDR3 region has the DNA TGTGCCAGCAGTTACTCCCTGGGAGGTGATACGCAGTATTTT. Translation: CASSYSLGGDTQYF. The gene calls are TRBV6-2 or TRBV6-3 and TRBJ2-3; D might be TRBD2 (6 bases). The V gene's germline CDR1 is MNHEY and CDR2 SVGEGT. The CDR3 totals 14 residues. V shed 0 bases and J shed 6 bases, with 10 bases lying between them.

This clonotype was seen just once. The chain has TRBV18 and TRBJ1-1; possibly TRBD1 for D (5 bases). The V and J ends lost 0 bases and 5 bases respectively, with 16 bases between them. Germline values: CDR1 KGHSH, CDR2 LQKENI. The CDR3 spans 16 residues. The CDR3 protein is CASSPPESGGRTEAFF. In nucleotides, the CDR3 is TGTGCCAGCTCACCACCAGAGTCCGGGGGAAGGACTGAAGCTTTCTTT.